The 23 T cell receptor beta chains below were found in one sample sequenced in a study of blood T cells in healthy people across ages. For the second PCR, which ran for about 7 to 12 cycles, a sample-barcoded 5' primer and a J-beta primer mix were used. One entry per CDR3 protein, called by TCRdb with MiXCR from the 5' RACE reads. The sample has 1.5 million to 2 million distinct CDR3 sequences; 28% are singletons. Sequencing input: blood. These receptors were obtained from a woman under 40 in good health.

There are a few counts of this clonotype. The chain has TRBV18 and TRBJ2-7, with 11 bases that match TRBD2. Trimming at V came to 6 bases and at J to 7 bases, leaving 11 bases not matched to a gene. This CDR3 contains 15 residues. Germline V gene sequence: CDR1 KGHSH, CDR2 LQKENI. The CDR3 sequence is CASSGVAGGPDEQYF. CDR3 coding DNA: TGTGCCAGCTCCGGAGTAGCGGGAGGGCCGGATGAGCAGTACTTC. Complete variable domain (other parts from reference TRBV18 and TRBJ2-7): NAGVMQNPRHLVRRRGQEARLRCSPMKGHSHVYWYRQLPEEGLKFMVYLQKENIIDESGMPKERFSAEFPKEGPSILRIQQVVRGDSAAYFCASSGVAGGPDEQYFGPGTRLTVT.

This clonotype was detected only a few times. The chain has TRBV25-1 and TRBJ1-4; TRBD1 agrees at 7 bases. Germline V lookup: CDR1 MGHDK, CDR2 SYGVNS. Trimming removed 2 bases from V and 8 bases from J; junction bases left unmatched: 8. CDR3 length: 15 amino acids. The CDR3 region is CASSETTGIVEKLFF. The CDR3 bases are TGTGCCAGCAGTGAAACGACAGGGATCGTGGAAAAACTGTTTTTT.

The DNA for the CDR3 is TGCAGTGCTAGAAAAGCGAGGGCGAATGAGCAGTTCTTC. Its translation is CSARKARANEQFF. The rearrangement uses TRBV20-1 and TRBJ2-1; TRBD2 is a possible D gene (5 bases). The CDR3 consists of 13 residues. Per the germline V gene, CDR1 is DFQATT and CDR2 is SNEGSKA (reference sequence). The ends were cut back, 2 bases at V and 7 bases at J, with 12 bases in the middle.

This clonotype has ten or more counts. In nucleotides, the CDR3 is TGCGCCAGCAGCCAAGTGACAGGTGAACCCTACGAGCAGTACTTC. This translates into CASSQVTGEPYEQYF. The chain couples TRBV4-3 to TRBJ2-7, with D perhaps matching TRBD1 (6 bases). V was pared by 1 base and J by 2 bases, with 12 bases between. Germline lookup yields CDR1 LGHNA and CDR2 YSLEER. The CDR3 consists of 15 residues.

For this clonotype: One junction end disagrees with the germline gene, perhaps due to a read error. This chain uses TRBV3-1 with TRBJ1-2, with TRBD1 as a possible D gene (5 bases). This CDR3 is built from 12 residues. CDR1 is LGHDT, CDR2 YNNKEL, per germline (reference sequence). The chain's CDR3 is CASGQDINGYTF. Written as DNA, the CDR3 is TGTGCCAGCGGCCAGGACATTAATGGCTACACCTTC.

This clonotype was found a few times. The chain recombines TRBV20-1 with TRBJ2-4, with 9 bases matching TRBD1. With the DNA end fitting TRBJ2-7 better, the J assignment may be wrong. Germline assignment: CDR1 DFQATT and CDR2 SNEGSKA (reference sequence). This CDR3 spans 13 amino acids. As DNA, the CDR3 is TGCAGTGCTGGCGGGACAGGGTTCTACGAGCAGTACTTC. Encoded protein: CSAGGTGFYEQYF.

J is TRBJ2-1 and V is TRBV11-2, with 7 positions matching TRBD2. V trimming: 5 bases; J trimming: 7 bases; junction bases outside the gene matches: 8. The CDR3 consists of 14 residues. Germline CDR1 SGHAT, CDR2 FQNNGV. The CDR3, as DNA: TGTGCCAGCAGCGGGGGGGAGGTCGGGAATGAGCAGTTCTTC. Its protein is CASSGGEVGNEQFF. The full variable domain, its missing parts supplied by reference TRBV11-2 and TRBJ2-1, is EAGVAQSPRYKIIEKRQSVAFWCNPISGHATLYWYQQILGQGPKLLIQFQNNGVVDDSQLPKDRFSAERLKGVDSTLKIQPAKLEDSAVYLCASSGGEVGNEQFFGPGTRLTVL.

The CDR3 nucleotides read TGCAGTGCAGGGCTGGAGGGGGGGGCCTACGAGCAGTACTTC. It specifies CSAGLEGGAYEQYF. The gene calls are TRBV20-1 and TRBJ2-7; D is perhaps TRBD2 (7 bases). The germline V gene encodes CDR1 DFQATT and CDR2 SNEGSKA (reference sequence). The length of the CDR3 is 14 residues. The ends were cut back, 6 bases at V and 2 bases at J, with 17 bases in the middle.

This clonotype has a handful of counts. The genes are TRBV18 and TRBJ2-5; 8 bases are shared with TRBD1. The V gene's germline CDR1 is KGHSH and CDR2 LQKENI. The CDR3 is 14 amino acids. Trimming removed 5 bases from V and 3 bases from J; junction bases left unmatched: 5. CDR3 protein: CASSSNRGKETQYF. In DNA form, the CDR3 reads TGTGCCAGCTCAAGTAACAGGGGGAAAGAGACCCAGTACTTC.

The chain couples TRBV5-1 to TRBJ2-2; 7 bases are a match to TRBD1. The CDR3 consists of 16 residues. Germline V gene data show CDR1 as SGHRS and CDR2 as YFSETQ. V gave up 4 bases and J gave up 4 bases; unmatched junction bases: 10. CDR3: CASSPTGIPSTGELFF. DNA for the CDR3: TGCGCCAGCAGCCCGACAGGGATCCCTTCCACCGGGGAGCTGTTTTTT.

This clonotype was seen more than once but under ten times. J is TRBJ1-4 and V is TRBV7-2, with unresolved D. The CDR3 runs to 15 residues. CDR1 is SGHTA and CDR2 is FQGNSA in the germline V gene. V lost 2 bases to trimming and J lost 3 bases, with 10 bases between them. The CDR3 region has the DNA TGTGCCAGCAGCTTATTTGGTCAGGCTAATGAAAAACTGTTTTTT. It encodes CASSLFGQANEKLFF.

In this sample, this clonotype turned up many times. V is TRBV7-3 and J is TRBJ2-1; perhaps TRBD2 as D (5 bases). The CDR3 is made up of 13 amino acids. CDR1 and CDR2 from the germline V gene are SGHTA and FQGTGA. Trimming removed 6 bases at V and 8 bases at J, with 14 bases between. CDR3 residues: CASRRTPRDEQFF. DNA of the CDR3: TGTGCCAGCAGGAGGACGCCGAGGGATGAGCAGTTCTTC.

The rearrangement joins TRBV9 to TRBJ2-3; D possibly corresponds to TRBD2 (7 bases). The V end lost 4 bases, the J end lost 2 bases, and 14 bases lay between the germline ends. Per germline, CDR1 SGDLS and CDR2 YYNGEE. The CDR3 is 15 residues long. The CDR3 protein is CASSKRGGDTDTQYF. CDR3 sequence (DNA): TGTGCCAGCAGCAAAAGGGGGGGCGACACAGATACGCAGTATTTT.

This clonotype has only a few counts. The chain has TRBV10-3 and TRBJ1-2; 9 bases are a match to TRBD1. The CDR3 has 14 residues. J lost 5 bases, V lost 3 bases, and 4 bases had no gene match. Germline V gene data show CDR1 as ENHRY and CDR2 as SYGVKD. The CDR3 loop is CAISEGDRAYGYTF. CDR3 in DNA: TGTGCCATCAGTGAAGGGGACAGGGCGTATGGCTACACCTTC.

This chain connects TRBV2 to TRBJ2-5; D call uncertain. Germline lookup yields CDR1 SNHLY and CDR2 FYNNEI. The CDR3 loop spans 13 amino acids. V was clipped by 6 bases and J by 6 bases, with 14 bases between them. CDR3 nucleotides: TGTGCCAGCAGACTGACTGAAGAGAAGACCCAGTACTTC. Translation gives CASRLTEEKTQYF.

This clonotype was detected ten times or more. The rearrangement links TRBV12-3 or TRBV12-4 to TRBJ2-7; no reliable D call. The CDR3 runs 13 residues. The V end was cut by 5 bases, the J end by 6 bases, with 14 bases between. This chain's CDR3 is CASSLRDDGEQYF. In nucleotides, the CDR3 is TGTGCCAGCAGTCTGAGAGACGACGGCGAGCAGTACTTC.

This clonotype was seen ten or more times. This chain connects TRBV7-2 to TRBJ2-3; possible D gene TRBD1, 6 bases. Germline V gives CDR1 SGHTA, CDR2 FQGNSA. CDR3 length equals 14 residues. Deletions cut 5 bases from V and 5 bases from J, with 14 bases between. This CDR3 reads CASSQDQGRDTQYF. For the CDR3, the DNA is TGTGCCAGCAGCCAAGATCAGGGGAGAGATACGCAGTATTTT.

The chain is built from TRBV5-6 and TRBJ2-1; 8 bases match TRBD2. The J segment lost 9 bases and the V segment lost 4 bases, leaving 12 bases of the junction unmatched. The CDR3 spans 15 residues. The germline V gene encodes CDR1 SGHDT and CDR2 YYEEEE. This CDR3 is CASSPGLGVSAEQFF. CDR3 DNA sequence: TGTGCCAGCAGCCCGGGACTAGGGGTTAGCGCTGAGCAGTTCTTC.

Points on this clonotype: The junction departs from germline at one end; a sequencing error may be responsible. This chain connects TRBV10-3 to TRBJ2-7; 7 bases are shared with TRBD2. CDR1 and CDR2 (germline): ENHRY, SYGVKD. The CDR3 runs 13 residues. The CDR3 spells CASAATSFNEQDF. Written as DNA, the CDR3 is TGTGCCAGCGCGGCGACTAGCTTCAACGAGCAGGACTTC.

The V gene is TRBV2, the J gene TRBJ1-5; the D gene is possibly TRBD1 (5 bases). The CDR3 loop spans 17 amino acids. Trimming stripped 6 bases from V and 0 bases from J, with 18 bases between. The germline V gene encodes CDR1 SNHLY and CDR2 FYNNEI. The CDR3 sequence is CASSPGKGTDSNQPQHF. CDR3 DNA sequence: TGTGCCAGCAGCCCCGGAAAGGGGACGGATAGCAATCAGCCCCAGCATTTT.

This clonotype appeared a few times. This chain links TRBV12-3 or TRBV12-4 with TRBJ1-2; possibly TRBD1 for D (6 bases). Trimming removed 4 bases from V and 10 bases from J, with 16 bases in between. CDR3 length equals 13 residues. CDR3 sequence (DNA): TGTGCCAGCAGTTCCCACGCGACAGGAGTCTACACCTTC. It specifies CASSSHATGVYTF.

This clonotype has just a few counts. This chain connects TRBV2 to TRBJ2-1; TRBD2 aligns across 11 bases. The CDR3 sequence is 16 residues long. J lost 0 bases, V lost 7 bases, and 5 bases had no gene match. Per germline, CDR1 SNHLY and CDR2 FYNNEI. The chain's CDR3 is CASKGLAGGSYNEQFF. As DNA, the CDR3 is TGTGCCAGCAAGGGGCTAGCGGGGGGCTCCTACAATGAGCAGTTCTTC.

CDR3 region: CASSPSLYATITDTQYF. CDR3 in DNA: TGCGCCAGCAGCCCATCTCTCTATGCGACAATAACAGATACGCAGTATTTT. The chain is built from TRBV5-1 and TRBJ2-3, with D hard to call. The CDR3 has 17 amino acids. V was cut by 4 bases and J by 3 bases, with 21 bases left in between. Germline V gene data show CDR1 as SGHRS and CDR2 as YFSETQ.